The clone carrying this T cell receptor beta chain occurred a few times. The germline gives CDR1 MNHEY, CDR2 SVGEGT. V was clipped by 6 bases and J by 3 bases, with 14 bases between them. This CDR3 spans 15 amino acids. The data were obtained in a study of T cell repertoires in cytomegalovirus infection. Overall study context: Indications of both CMV infection and matching HLA type were provided by public TCR beta signatures.

TCRdb independently ran MiXCR on the reads; one entry per CDR3 protein. The sample shows some 450,000 distinct CDR3 sequences, approximately 31% of them seen only once. This clonotype was sampled from a human donor in good health (CMV status not recorded). Some clones in this sample may be carry-over from other donors' samples. The sequencing input was PBMCs. The chain recombines TRBV6-2 or TRBV6-3 with TRBJ1-4; perhaps TRBD1 as D (5 bases). The CDR3: CASRYTGHANEKLFF. CDR3 nucleotide sequence: TGTGCCAGCAGATACACTGGACATGCTAATGAAAAACTGTTTTTT.